Listed below are T cell receptor beta chains from one sample, sequenced in a study of molecular identifiers for immune sequencing clone quantification. TCRdb re-called the PCR reads with MiXCR, one entry per CDR3 protein. The table records 460,000 or so distinct CDR3 sequences, roughly a fifth of them present only once. The material sequenced was naive CD8+ T cells from blood, with Jurkat cell RNA spiked in. The receptors here all came from a human donor in good health. Some libraries in this study had Jurkat cell RNA spiked in. The CDR3 runs from the conserved cysteine through the conserved F or W. A D gene is named only where the DNA matches it firmly. Clone size appears in some rows only: once, few, many, or a class for an expanded clone.

J: TRBJ1-3
V: TRBV12-3/TRBV12-4
size: -
D: -
DNA: TGTGCCAGCAGTGTCAGCGCCCTTCGGGGATCTGGAAACACCATATATTTT
CDR3: CASSVSALRGSGNTIYF

J: TRBJ2-7
V: TRBV6-2/TRBV6-3
size: -
D: -
DNA: TGTGCCAGCAGTTCCCAGGGTCCCTGGTCCTACGAGCAGTACTTC
CDR3: CASSSQGPWSYEQYF

J: TRBJ1-5
V: TRBV28
size: many
D: TRBD1
DNA: TGTGCCAGCAGTTTATCAAGCGGACAGGGGAGCAATCAGCCCCAGCATTTT
CDR3: CASSLSSGQGSNQPQHF

J: TRBJ1-1
V: TRBV20-1
size: many
D: -
DNA: TGCAGTGCCTACGGAGGGGTTCGGAACACTGAAGCTTTCTTT
CDR3: CSAYGGVRNTEAFF

J: TRBJ2-3
V: TRBV6-1
size: few
D: TRBD2
DNA: TGTGCCAGCAGTGAGCAACGGGAGGGCCGGGATACGCAGTATTTT
CDR3: CASSEQREGRDTQYF

J: TRBJ2-5
V: TRBV7-2
size: -
D: TRBD2
DNA: TGTGCCAGCAGCTCGCCGGGACTACTACAAGAGACCCAGTACTTC
CDR3: CASSSPGLLQETQYF

J: TRBJ2-3
V: TRBV4-1
size: -
D: -
DNA: TGCGCCAGCAGCCAAGAGGTGCCAACAGATACGCAGTATTTT
CDR3: CASSQEVPTDTQYF

J: TRBJ1-1
V: TRBV5-1
size: many
D: TRBD1
DNA: TGCGCCAGCAGCTTGGACAGGGGAAATACTGAAGCTTTCTTT
CDR3: CASSLDRGNTEAFF

J: TRBJ1-1
V: TRBV5-4
size: many
D: TRBD1
DNA: TGTGCCAGCAGCTTAGAGGGACAGTTGCCCTGGGTCATGAACACTGAAGCTTTCTTT
CDR3: CASSLEGQLPWVMNTEAFF

J: TRBJ2-7
V: TRBV20-1
size: many
D: TRBD2
DNA: TGCAGTGCTAGATTCGGACTAGCGGCCCCCTACGAGCAGTACTTC
CDR3: CSARFGLAAPYEQYF

J: TRBJ2-3
V: TRBV2
size: many
D: -
DNA: TGTGCCAGCATTGGTCGTAAAGCAGATACGCAGTATTTT
CDR3: CASIGRKADTQYF

J: TRBJ1-1
V: TRBV19
size: few
D: -
DNA: TGTGCCAGTAGTATATCGCCGGGAGCGAACACTGAAGCTTTCTTT
CDR3: CASSISPGANTEAFF

J: TRBJ2-7
V: TRBV20-1
size: few
D: -
DNA: TGCAGTGCTAGGGGGGGGGACAGGTTAGGAGTCCCCTACGAGCAGTACTTC
CDR3: CSARGGDRLGVPYEQYF

J: TRBJ1-4
V: TRBV4-3
size: few
D: -
DNA: TGCGCCAGCAGCCAAGGGGGAGTAGAAAAACTGTTTTTT
CDR3: CASSQGGVEKLFF

J: TRBJ1-5
V: TRBV30
size: few
D: -
DNA: TGTGCCTGGAAAGGGGAAGGTCAGCCCCAGCATTTT
CDR3: CAWKGEGQPQHF

J: TRBJ2-2
V: TRBV14
size: many
D: -
DNA: TGTGCCAGCAGCCAAGATTGGGGCCAGAACACCGGGGAGCTGTTTTTT
CDR3: CASSQDWGQNTGELFF

J: TRBJ2-2
V: TRBV3-1
size: -
D: TRBD1
DNA: TGTGCCAGCAGCCCAAAACAGGGGCCCGGGGAGCTGTTTTTT
CDR3: CASSPKQGPGELFF

J: TRBJ2-1
V: TRBV6-2/TRBV6-3
size: many
D: TRBD2
DNA: TGTGCCAGTTCCCCGGCCAGGGAGGGCCTGTCCTACAATGAGCAGTTCTTC
CDR3: CASSPAREGLSYNEQFF

J: TRBJ2-1
V: TRBV13
size: few
D: TRBD2
DNA: TGTGCCAGCAGCCCGACTTGGCGGGGGGGCCGGGGTGAGCAGTTCTTC
CDR3: CASSPTWRGGRGEQFF

J: TRBJ2-7
V: TRBV20-1
size: many
D: TRBD1
DNA: TGCAGTGCCAAAGGGACAGGGGGTACCTACGAGCAGTACTTC
CDR3: CSAKGTGGTYEQYF

J: TRBJ1-5
V: TRBV24-1
size: -
D: -
DNA: TGTGCCACCAGTGATTACTTGAGCAATCAGCCCCAGCATTTT
CDR3: CATSDYLSNQPQHF

J: TRBJ2-7
V: TRBV11-2
size: few
D: TRBD1
DNA: TGTGCCAGCAGCCCCCGGGACAGGAGCTCCTACGAGCAGTACTTC
CDR3: CASSPRDRSSYEQYF

J: TRBJ2-1
V: TRBV6-2/TRBV6-3
size: many
D: -
DNA: TGTGCCAGCAGTGCTGAATTCGGTGAGCAGTTCTTC
CDR3: CASSAEFGEQFF

J: TRBJ1-1
V: TRBV19
size: -
D: -
DNA: TGTGCCAGTACCATCACAGAGGGGGACACTGAAGCTTTCTTT
CDR3: CASTITEGDTEAFF

J: TRBJ2-1
V: TRBV27
size: -
D: -
DNA: TGTGCCAGCAGTTTATCTGCGGGGGCTACCTTCTACAATGAGCAGTTCTTC
CDR3: CASSLSAGATFYNEQFF

J: TRBJ2-7
V: TRBV4-3
size: once
D: -
DNA: TGCGCCAGCAGCCAAGTTTTCGCCGGATTCTCCTACGAGCAGTACTTC
CDR3: CASSQVFAGFSYEQYF

J: TRBJ2-2
V: TRBV9
size: few
D: TRBD2
DNA: TGTGCCAGCAGCGGTGGACTAGCGGGAGAGAACACCGGGGAGCTGTTTTTT
CDR3: CASSGGLAGENTGELFF

J: TRBJ2-5
V: TRBV12-3/TRBV12-4
size: many
D: -
DNA: TGTGCCAGCAGTTTAGAGGGATGGTTGGAGACCCAGTACTTC
CDR3: CASSLEGWLETQYF

J: TRBJ2-3
V: TRBV15
size: few
D: -
DNA: TGTGCCACCAGCATCAGATCCACAGATACGCAGTATTTT
CDR3: CATSIRSTDTQYF

J: TRBJ1-2
V: TRBV27
size: many
D: TRBD1
DNA: TGTGCCAGCAGAGAACAGGGGGCGGTTGGCTACACCTTC
CDR3: CASREQGAVGYTF

J: TRBJ2-7
V: TRBV18
size: few
D: -
DNA: TGTGCCAGCTCAGCTCTAGAGTGGGAGCAGTACTTC
CDR3: CASSALEWEQYF

J: TRBJ2-7
V: TRBV7-9
size: -
D: -
DNA: TGTGCCAGCAGCTCCGGACAACGACGCGAGCAGTACTTC
CDR3: CASSSGQRREQYF

J: TRBJ1-3
V: TRBV4-3
size: -
D: TRBD1
DNA: TGCGCCAGCAGCCAAGACCCAGGGACAGGGAGTGGAAACACCATACATTTT
CDR3: CASSQDPGTGSGNTIHF

J: TRBJ1-1
V: TRBV30
size: many
D: TRBD1
DNA: TGTGCCTGGAGTGTAAGAGGACAGGGGGAGAACACTGAAGCTTTCTTT
CDR3: CAWSVRGQGENTEAFF

J: TRBJ2-1
V: TRBV19
size: -
D: -
DNA: TGTGCCACCCAGATATCCGACAGTGGGATGAATGAGCAGTTCTTC
CDR3: CATQISDSGMNEQFF

J: TRBJ1-6
V: TRBV5-4
size: few
D: -
DNA: TGTGCCAGCAGTTCTGACAGGAGCTCACCCCTCCACTTT
CDR3: CASSSDRSSPLHF

J: TRBJ2-7
V: TRBV19
size: -
D: TRBD1
DNA: TGTGCCAGTAGTATACCGACAGGGGAAGAGCAGTACTTC
CDR3: CASSIPTGEEQYF

J: TRBJ1-1
V: TRBV7-9
size: few
D: -
DNA: TGTGCCAGCAGCCGCCCGGGGGCTCCCACTGAAGCTTTCTTT
CDR3: CASSRPGAPTEAFF

J: TRBJ1-1
V: TRBV25-1
size: many
D: -
DNA: TGTGCCAGCAGTGAAATCGGAACATTTGAAGCTTTCTTT
CDR3: CASSEIGTFEAFF

J: TRBJ2-3
V: TRBV20-1
size: many
D: TRBD2
DNA: TGCAGTGCTAGAGATGGGCGGCTAGCGGGGGGGCGAAGTATTACGCAGTATTTT
CDR3: CSARDGRLAGGRSITQYF

J: TRBJ2-1
V: TRBV28
size: few
D: TRBD1
DNA: TGTGCCAGCAAACAGGGGGGAATTGACAATGAGCAGTTCTTC
CDR3: CASKQGGIDNEQFF

J: TRBJ2-1
V: TRBV4-1
size: few
D: -
DNA: TGCGCCAGCAGCCAGAATTCATCCCCCTACAATGAGCAGTTCTTC
CDR3: CASSQNSSPYNEQFF

J: TRBJ1-6
V: TRBV19
size: few
D: TRBD1
DNA: TGTGCCAGTAGAAGGACAGGGGATTCACCCCTCCACTTT
CDR3: CASRRTGDSPLHF

J: TRBJ1-2
V: TRBV5-4
size: -
D: -
DNA: TGTGCCAGCAGCTTGGAACAGGCGAGCAACTATGGCTACACCTTC
CDR3: CASSLEQASNYGYTF

J: TRBJ1-1
V: TRBV20-1
size: many
D: -
DNA: TGCAGTGCTAGAGAGCACAGGGCGAACACTGAAGCTTTCTTT
CDR3: CSAREHRANTEAFF

J: TRBJ2-1
V: TRBV5-1
size: -
D: -
DNA: TGCGCCAGCAGCTTGTTTGGGGACAATGAGCAGTTCTTC
CDR3: CASSLFGDNEQFF

J: TRBJ2-7
V: TRBV29-1
size: few
D: TRBD1
DNA: TGCAGCGTTGAAGCACAGGGGGACGGGCTCGAGCAGTACTTC
CDR3: CSVEAQGDGLEQYF

J: TRBJ1-5
V: TRBV2
size: -
D: -
DNA: TGTGCCAGCAGTCTAGAGGTTTGGATGAAGGGGAGCAATCAGCCCCAGCATTTT
CDR3: CASSLEVWMKGSNQPQHF

J: TRBJ2-5
V: TRBV7-9
size: -
D: -
DNA: TGTGCCAGCAGCCTCACTACAGTGGAGACCCAGTACTTC
CDR3: CASSLTTVETQYF

J: TRBJ1-4
V: TRBV20-1
size: few
D: -
DNA: TGCAGTGCTAGAGGATTACCCAGGGCAACTAATGAAAAACTGTTTTTT
CDR3: CSARGLPRATNEKLFF

J: TRBJ2-7
V: TRBV29-1
size: many
D: TRBD1
DNA: TGCAGCGTTGAATGGGCGGTGCAGGGGGAGTACGAGCAGTACTTC
CDR3: CSVEWAVQGEYEQYF

J: TRBJ1-2
V: TRBV4-3
size: once
D: -
DNA: TGCGCCAGCAGCCATGATAGAGGTTTGGGCTATGGCTACACCTTC
CDR3: CASSHDRGLGYGYTF

J: TRBJ2-7
V: TRBV4-3
size: few
D: -
DNA: TGCGCCAGCAGCCAAGACTGGGGGGGCTTCTACGAGCAGTACTTC
CDR3: CASSQDWGGFYEQYF

J: TRBJ2-7
V: TRBV7-9
size: many
D: TRBD1
DNA: TGTGCCAGCAGCCCAGCAGGGGGTGGCCTAGGGGAGCAGTACTTC
CDR3: CASSPAGGGLGEQYF